The 30 T cell receptor beta chains listed next were all sequenced from one sample in a study of cytomegalovirus exposure and HLA in healthy donors. The method was immunoSEQ multiplex PCR; TCRdb's version includes in-frame clones alone and lacks a portion of them. The table shows 60,000 to 90,000 clones, with around 81% occurring only once. The specimen was PBMCs. The receptors were gathered from a man aged 30 to 45 in good health and CMV-seronegative.

The V gene is TRBV18, the J gene TRBJ1-2, with 8 bases lining up with TRBD1. The CDR3 is 14 residues long. Germline CDR1 reads KGHSH; CDR2 reads LQKENI. V trimming: 3 bases; J trimming: 8 bases; junction bases outside the gene matches: 8. The CDR3 reads CASSPLDREGGYTF. The CDR3 DNA reads TGTGCCAGCTCACCCTTGGACAGGGAGGGCGGCTACACCTTC.

V gene TRBV7-9 combines with J gene TRBJ2-7, with no clear D. There are 14 residues in the CDR3. Germline assignment: CDR1 SEHNR and CDR2 FQNEAQ (reference sequence). V was shortened by 1 base and J by 0 bases, with 7 bases between the two germline ends. The CDR3 DNA reads as TGTGCCAGCAGCTTAGACGGGTACTCCTACGAGCAGTACGTC. Protein product: CASSLDGYSYEQYV.

The rearrangement joins TRBV28 to TRBJ1-5; 9 nucleotides align to TRBD1. CDR3 length equals 15 residues. Germline loops: CDR1 MDHEN, CDR2 SYDVKM. V lost 6 bases, J lost 7 bases, and 10 bases stayed unmatched. The CDR3 sequence is CASREQGAVHQPQHF. The CDR3 nucleotides are TGTGCCAGCAGAGAACAGGGGGCGGTTCACCAGCCCCAGCATTTT.

J is TRBJ1-3 and V is TRBV11-2, with unresolved D. Trimming removed 7 bases at V and 0 bases at J, with 22 bases between. This CDR3 is built from 18 residues. The germline V gene has CDR1 SGHAT and CDR2 FQNNGV. CDR3 sequence reads: CASNLGKLDSHSGNTIYF. The DNA for the CDR3 is TGTGCCAGCAACCTCGGCAAGCTCGACTCACACTCTGGAAACACCATATATTTT.

CDR3 protein: CASSQDGLAGGRGQETQYF. Written as DNA, the CDR3 is TGTGCCAGCAGCCAAGATGGGCTAGCGGGGGGGCGAGGACAAGAGACCCAGTACTTC. The J gene is TRBJ2-5, the V gene TRBV4-2, with 12 bases lining up with TRBD2. Trimming took 0 bases from V and 2 from J; bases not matched to a gene: 10. This CDR3 is built from 19 residues. Germline assignment: CDR1 LGHNA and CDR2 YNFKEQ.

The V call is TRBV6-6, the J call TRBJ2-4, with 7 bases that match TRBD1. J gave up 8 bases and V 2 bases, and 9 bases lay outside the gene matches. Germline CDR1 is MNHNY and CDR2 is SVGAGI (reference sequence). The CDR3 has 15 amino acids. CDR3 DNA: TGTGCCAGCAGTTACGCAGGGGGTCGGTTAGACATTCAGTACTTC. Amino acid sequence: CASSYAGGRLDIQYF.

CDR3 coding DNA: TGTGCCAGTAGTCCCCCTAAAGGGGGACAGAGTGGCAATCAGCCCCAGCATTTT. Protein product: CASSPPKGGQSGNQPQHF. This chain joins TRBV19 and TRBJ1-5; TRBD1 matches at 7 bases. Germline lookup yields CDR1 LNHDA and CDR2 SQIVND (reference sequence). V trimming: 5 bases; J trimming: 2 bases; junction bases outside the gene matches: 15. This CDR3 is 18 amino acids long. Together with reference TRBV19 and TRBJ1-5, the CDR3 gives the full variable domain: DGGITQSPKYLFRKEGQNVTLSCEQNLNHDAMYWYRQDPGQGLRLIYYSQIVNDFQKGDIAEGYSVSREKKESFPLTVTSAQKNPTAFYLCASSPPKGGQSGNQPQHFGDGTRLSIL.

In this sample, this clone turned up once. This sequence joins TRBV15 and TRBJ2-1; tentative D call: TRBD2 (7 bases). V lost 1 base and J lost 5, with 15 bases in between. Germline CDR1 is LNHNV and CDR2 is YYDKDF (reference sequence). The CDR3 contains 16 residues. The CDR3 bases are TGTGCCACCAGCAGAGTGTCCGCGGGGGACAACAATGAGCAGTTCTTC. Translation: CATSRVSAGDNNEQFF.

J is TRBJ1-1 and V is TRBV6-5; a weak D match, TRBD1 (5 bases). The CDR3 loop spans 14 amino acids. CDR1 and CDR2 (germline): MNHEY, SVGAGI. The V gene lost 2 bases and the J gene lost 8 bases, with 15 bases spanning the gap. The CDR3 protein is CASSYVRNGAEAFF. The CDR3, as DNA: TGTGCCAGCAGTTACGTACGGAATGGGGCGGAAGCTTTCTTT.

In its sample, this clone was seen once. The chain carries TRBV5-1 and TRBJ2-1; 8 bases are a match to TRBD2. CDR1 and CDR2 from the germline V gene are SGHRS and YFSETQ. J gave up 5 bases and V 2 bases, and 15 bases lay outside the gene matches. CDR3 length: 18 residues. This CDR3 reads CASSLTAGAGASDNEQFF. In nucleotides, the CDR3 is TGCGCCAGCAGCTTAACCGCAGGAGCGGGGGCTTCGGACAATGAGCAGTTCTTC.

This chain links TRBV27 with TRBJ1-5, with 9 bases fitting TRBD1. Germline V gene sequence: CDR1 MNHEY, CDR2 SMNVEV (reference sequence). The V gene end was trimmed by 6 bases and the J gene end by 5 bases; junction bases not matched to a gene: 8. The CDR3 spans 15 residues. The CDR3 sequence: CASSPTGTGYQPQHF. DNA of the CDR3: TGTGCCAGCAGCCCGACAGGGACAGGGTATCAGCCCCAGCATTTT.

The gene calls are TRBV5-4 and TRBJ2-1, with D perhaps TRBD2 (5 bases). V gave up 1 base and J gave up 7 bases, with 12 bases separating them. Germline V gene lookup returns CDR1 SGHNT and CDR2 YYREEE (reference sequence). This CDR3 contains 14 residues. The DNA for the CDR3 is TGTGCCAGCAGCTTGATACTAGATGGGAATGAGCAGTTCTTC. This encodes CASSLILDGNEQFF.

The J gene is TRBJ2-7, the V gene TRBV4-1; 7 bases are shared with TRBD2. This CDR3 spans 16 amino acids. The junction had 14 bases not matched to a gene; V was cut back by 5 bases and J by 4 bases. CDR1 and CDR2 from the germline V gene are MGHRA and YSYEKL. CDR3 region: CASSAVGGRPLYEQYF. The CDR3 DNA is TGCGCCAGCAGCGCGGTGGGAGGGCGACCCCTTTACGAGCAGTACTTC.

CDR3 nucleotides: TGTGCCAGCAGTGAAGCGACAGGACGAAACACCATATATTTT. This translates into CASSEATGRNTIYF. This chain joins TRBV2 and TRBJ1-3, with D perhaps TRBD1 (6 bases). Trimming took 0 bases from V and 5 from J, leaving 8 bases between them. The CDR3 length is 14 residues. Germline CDR1 is SNHLY and CDR2 is FYNNEI.

V usage is TRBV7-6 and J usage is TRBJ2-4; TRBD1 might be the D (5 bases). V was clipped by 0 bases and J by 6 bases, with 21 bases between them. Germline loops: CDR1 SGHVS, CDR2 FNYEAQ. CDR3 size: 18 residues. CDR3 amino acids: CASSLAPTAPQWGNIQYF. CDR3 DNA sequence: TGTGCCAGCAGCTTAGCGCCGACAGCCCCTCAATGGGGAAACATTCAGTACTTC.

The J gene is TRBJ2-3, the V gene TRBV4-3, with D uncertain. Trimming left V 0 bases short and J 3 bases short, with 19 bases between. The length of the CDR3 is 18 residues. In germline, CDR1 is LGHNA, CDR2 YSLEER. The CDR3 nucleotides read TGCGCCAGCAGCCAAGAACTAAGTCGAGCCCCAATGACAGATACGCAGTATTTT. Translated, it gives CASSQELSRAPMTDTQYF.

The chain employs TRBV6-4 and TRBJ2-1, with 7 bases lining up with TRBD2. The germline gives CDR1 MRHNA, CDR2 SNTAGT. V shed 4 bases, J shed 2 bases, and the junction held 8 bases outside the gene matches. CDR3 length equals 16 residues. CDR3 coding DNA: TGTGCCAGCAGTGGACGCGGGAGAGCCCCCTACAATGAGCAGTTCTTC. This codes for CASSGRGRAPYNEQFF.

The chain uses TRBV9 and TRBJ2-1; 12 bases line up with TRBD2. Germline V gene lookup returns CDR1 SGDLS and CDR2 YYNGEE. The CDR3 length is 19 residues. With 4 bases clipped from V and 3 bases from J, the junction kept 14 bases outside the gene matches. The CDR3: CASSPGLAGGPYIYNEQFF. Here the CDR3 DNA reads TGTGCCAGCAGCCCCGGGCTAGCGGGGGGGCCATATATCTACAATGAGCAGTTCTTC.

V and J are TRBV10-1 and TRBJ2-7; TRBD2 matches at 9 bases. V was clipped by 1 base and J by 4 bases; unmatched bases: 5. Germline-derived CDR1 and CDR2 are WNHNN and SYGVQD (reference sequence). CDR3 length: 15 amino acids. The CDR3 is CASSEFGTSPYEQYV. CDR3 in DNA: TGCGCCAGCAGTGAGTTTGGGACTAGCCCTTACGAGCAGTACGTC.

A single count supports this clone. The genes are TRBV5-1 and TRBJ1-2; 9 bases align to TRBD1. Germline CDR1 reads SGHRS; CDR2 reads YFSETQ. Trimming at V came to 4 bases and at J to 6 bases, leaving 7 bases not matched to a gene. The CDR3 extends over 14 amino acids. The CDR3 is CASSRTGDGNGYTF. Written as DNA, the CDR3 is TGCGCCAGCAGCCGGACAGGGGATGGTAATGGCTACACCTTC.

This chain uses TRBV6-6 with TRBJ2-5; TRBD1 is a possible D gene (5 bases). This CDR3 is built from 14 residues. Trimming shortened V by 6 bases and J by 5 bases, and 16 bases separated the two germline ends. The germline V gene has CDR1 MNHNY and CDR2 SVGAGI (reference sequence). This CDR3 is CASRQDDSGETQYF. The CDR3 nucleotides are TGTGCCAGCAGACAAGACGATTCAGGGGAGACCCAGTACTTC.

This clone appeared once. The CDR3 spells CASSQDPSSSVWPQHF. CDR3 nucleotide sequence: TGCGCCAGCAGCCAAGATCCATCGAGCTCTGTTTGGCCCCAGCATTTT. This chain connects TRBV4-1 to TRBJ1-5; D not resolved. The CDR3 extends over 16 amino acids. Trimming removed 0 bases from V and 9 bases from J, with 18 bases in between. Germline V gene lookup returns CDR1 MGHRA and CDR2 YSYEKL.

V is TRBV15 and J is TRBJ1-2; 9 nucleotides agree with TRBD1. This CDR3 spans 17 amino acids. Trimming removed 5 bases from V and 8 bases from J; junction bases left unmatched: 18. CDR1 and CDR2 from the germline V gene are LNHNV and YYDKDF (reference sequence). The CDR3 DNA reads TGTGCCACCAGCGGGGGATTACCGGGACAGGGATGGCGGGGCTACACCTTC. Its translation: CATSGGLPGQGWRGYTF.

The V gene is TRBV11-2, the J gene TRBJ1-2; D remains unclear. From germline, CDR1 is SGHAT and CDR2 FQNNGV. V lost 5 bases and J lost 6, with 13 bases in between. The CDR3 totals 13 residues. CDR3 residues: CASSLTDGDGYTF. In DNA form, the CDR3 reads TGTGCCAGCAGCCTCACGGACGGGGATGGCTACACCTTC.

The CDR3 nucleotides read TGTGCCAGCAGATCCAGCCAAGACAGGGTCCTGGAGACCCAGTACTTC. It codes for CASRSSQDRVLETQYF. The V and J genes are TRBV27 and TRBJ2-5; 7 bases line up with TRBD1. Looked up from germline, CDR1 is MNHEY and CDR2 is SMNVEV (reference sequence). This CDR3 contains 16 residues. The junction had 15 bases not matched to a gene; V was cut back by 6 bases and J by 5 bases.

The chain joins TRBV6-1 to TRBJ2-5; possibly TRBD2 for D (6 bases). Germline loops: CDR1 MNHNS, CDR2 SASEGT. The CDR3 spans 16 residues. V gave up 3 bases and J gave up 4 bases, with 18 bases separating them. The CDR3 coding sequence is TGTGCCAGCAGTGATTATTGGAGGGGACTCGGAGAGACCCAGTACTTC. Its translation is CASSDYWRGLGETQYF.

V usage is TRBV2 and J usage is TRBJ2-1, with unresolved D. The CDR3 loop spans 11 amino acids. Germline V gives CDR1 SNHLY, CDR2 FYNNEI. Trimming removed 4 bases from V and 8 bases from J, with 6 bases in between. CDR3 protein: CASSVYYEQFF. Here the CDR3 DNA reads TGTGCCAGCAGTGTTTACTATGAGCAGTTCTTC.

This CDR3 is CASSQDRDNEQFF. CDR3 sequence (DNA): TGTGCCAGCAGCCAGGACAGGGACAATGAGCAGTTCTTC. The rearrangement links TRBV2 to TRBJ2-1; 8 nucleotides line up with TRBD1. Losses at the gene ends were 6 bases for V and 5 bases for J; bases not matched to a gene: 3. Germline lookup yields CDR1 SNHLY and CDR2 FYNNEI. The CDR3 is 13 amino acids.

This chain links TRBV28 with TRBJ1-1; TRBD1 agrees at 7 bases. CDR1 is MDHEN and CDR2 is SYDVKM in the germline V gene. Unmatched junction bases numbered 5, after V lost 6 bases and J lost 1 base. The CDR3 runs to 14 residues. CDR3 sequence: CASRVQGSNTEAFF. In DNA, the CDR3 is TGTGCCAGCAGGGTACAGGGGTCGAACACTGAAGCTTTCTTT.

The chain combines TRBV19 with TRBJ1-1; D uncertain. The V end lost 6 bases, the J end lost 7 bases, and 9 bases lay between the germline ends. This CDR3 region has 11 residues. The germline CDR1 and CDR2 sequences are LNHDA and SQIVND (reference sequence). CDR3 region: CASRKRDEAFF. CDR3 bases: TGTGCCAGTAGGAAAAGAGATGAAGCTTTCTTT.